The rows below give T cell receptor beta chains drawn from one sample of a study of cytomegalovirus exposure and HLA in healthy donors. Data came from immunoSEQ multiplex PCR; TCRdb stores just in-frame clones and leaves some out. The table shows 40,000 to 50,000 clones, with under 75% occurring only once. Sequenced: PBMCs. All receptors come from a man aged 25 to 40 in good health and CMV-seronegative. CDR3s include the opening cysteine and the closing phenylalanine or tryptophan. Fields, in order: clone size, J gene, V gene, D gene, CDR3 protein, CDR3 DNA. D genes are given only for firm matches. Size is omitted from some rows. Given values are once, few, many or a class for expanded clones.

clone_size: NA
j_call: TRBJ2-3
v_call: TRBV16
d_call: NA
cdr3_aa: CASSPFRAGLVDTQYF
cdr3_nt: TGTGCCAGCAGCCCCTTCCGGGCAGGGCTAGTGGATACGCAGTATTTT

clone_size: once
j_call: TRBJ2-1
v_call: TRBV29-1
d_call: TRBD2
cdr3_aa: CSVEGVGGSSSYNEQFF
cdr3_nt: TGCAGCGTTGAAGGTGTGGGAGGGTCAAGCTCCTACAATGAGCAGTTCTTC

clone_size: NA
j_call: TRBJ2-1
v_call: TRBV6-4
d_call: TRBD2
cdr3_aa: CASSGTSGSNEQFF
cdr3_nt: TGTGCCAGCAGTGGGACTAGCGGGAGCAATGAGCAGTTCTTC

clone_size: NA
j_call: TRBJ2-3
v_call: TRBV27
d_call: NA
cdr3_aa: CASSHGSGGTDTQYF
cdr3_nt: TGTGCCAGCAGTCACGGGAGCGGTGGCACAGATACGCAGTATTTT

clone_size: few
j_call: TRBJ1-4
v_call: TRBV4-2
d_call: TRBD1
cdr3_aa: CASSQAAGQGNEKLFF
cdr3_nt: TGTGCCAGCAGCCAAGCGGCGGGACAGGGGAATGAAAAACTGTTTTTT

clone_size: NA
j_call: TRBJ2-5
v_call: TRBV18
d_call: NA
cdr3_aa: CASSPRGQETQYF
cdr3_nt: TGTGCCAGCTCACCAAGGGGCCAAGAGACCCAGTACTTC

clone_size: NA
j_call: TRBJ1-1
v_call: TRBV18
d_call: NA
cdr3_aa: CASSPLPTLQNTEAFF
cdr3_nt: TGTGCCAGCTCACCACTTCCGACACTTCAGAACACTGAAGCTTTCTTT

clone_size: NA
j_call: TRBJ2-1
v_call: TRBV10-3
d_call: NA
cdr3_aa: CAIRTGENEQFF
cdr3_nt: TGTGCCATCAGAACAGGTGAGAATGAGCAGTTCTTC

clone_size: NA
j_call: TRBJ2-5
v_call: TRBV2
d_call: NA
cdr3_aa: CASSERGSFETQYF
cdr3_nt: TGTGCCAGCAGTGAAAGGGGGTCGTTTGAGACCCAGTACTTC

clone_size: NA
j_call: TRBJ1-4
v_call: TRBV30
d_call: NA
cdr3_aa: CAWSPPWGPSNEKLFF
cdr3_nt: TGTGCCTGGAGTCCTCCCTGGGGGCCCTCTAATGAAAAACTGTTTTTT

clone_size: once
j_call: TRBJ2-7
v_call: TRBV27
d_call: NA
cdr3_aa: CASSRQAPYEQYF
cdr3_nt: TGTGCCAGCAGCCGACAGGCACCCTACGAGCAGTACTTC

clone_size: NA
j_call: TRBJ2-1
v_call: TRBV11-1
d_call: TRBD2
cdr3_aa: CASSLFPGGPSYNEQFF
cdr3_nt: TGTGCCAGCAGCTTATTCCCGGGAGGGCCCTCATACAATGAGCAGTTCTTC

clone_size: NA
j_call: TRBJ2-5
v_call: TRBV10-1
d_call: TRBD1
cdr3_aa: CASSDNRGLGETQYF
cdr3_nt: TGCGCCAGCAGTGATAACAGGGGCCTGGGAGAGACCCAGTACTTC

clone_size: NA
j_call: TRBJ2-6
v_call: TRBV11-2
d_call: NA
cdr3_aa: CASSLVRGSGANVLTF
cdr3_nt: TGTGCCAGCAGCTTAGTTCGTGGGAGTGGGGCCAACGTCCTGACTTTC

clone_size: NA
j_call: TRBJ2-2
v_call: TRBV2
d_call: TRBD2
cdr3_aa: CASKGSGLEAGELFF
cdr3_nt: TGTGCCAGCAAGGGTTCAGGACTAGAAGCCGGGGAGCTGTTTTTT

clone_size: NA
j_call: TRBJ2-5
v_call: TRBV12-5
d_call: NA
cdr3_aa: CASAWVLDRPDRQETQYF
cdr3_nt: TGTGCTAGTGCGTGGGTTCTAGACCGTCCCGACAGACAAGAGACCCAGTACTTC

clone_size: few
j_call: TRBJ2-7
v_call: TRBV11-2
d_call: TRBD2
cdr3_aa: CASSLLGGLAGVYEQYF
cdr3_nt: TGTGCCAGCAGCTTATTAGGGGGTCTAGCGGGAGTCTACGAGCAGTACTTC

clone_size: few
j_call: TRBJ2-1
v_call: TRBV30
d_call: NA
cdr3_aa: CAWTFSYNEQFF
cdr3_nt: TGTGCCTGGACATTCTCCTACAATGAGCAGTTCTTC

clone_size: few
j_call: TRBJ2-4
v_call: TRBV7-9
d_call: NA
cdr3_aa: CASSLVGPGAIQYF
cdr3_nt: TGTGCCAGCAGCTTAGTTGGTCCAGGGGCCATTCAGTACTTC

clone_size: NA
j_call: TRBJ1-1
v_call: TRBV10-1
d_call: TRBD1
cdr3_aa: CASRKGTEMNTEAFF
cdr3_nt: TGCGCCAGCAGGAAGGGGACAGAGATGAACACTGAAGCTTTCTTT

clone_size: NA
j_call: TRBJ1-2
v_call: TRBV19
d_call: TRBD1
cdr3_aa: CASSRTGDRGYTF
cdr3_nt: TGTGCCAGTAGTAGGACAGGGGATCGTGGCTACACCTTC

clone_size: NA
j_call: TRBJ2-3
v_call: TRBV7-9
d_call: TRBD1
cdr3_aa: CASSLGQDEADTQYF
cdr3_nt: TGTGCCAGCAGCTTGGGACAGGATGAGGCAGATACGCAGTATTTT

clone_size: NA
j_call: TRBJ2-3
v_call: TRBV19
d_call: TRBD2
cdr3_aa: CASSGLAGDADTQYF
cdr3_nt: TGTGCCAGTAGTGGACTAGCGGGAGATGCAGATACGCAGTATTTT

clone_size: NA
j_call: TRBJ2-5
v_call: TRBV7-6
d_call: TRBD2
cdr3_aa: CASSVPSGLAGMETQYF
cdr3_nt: TGTGCCAGCAGCGTTCCCTCGGGACTAGCGGGAATGGAGACCCAGTACTTC

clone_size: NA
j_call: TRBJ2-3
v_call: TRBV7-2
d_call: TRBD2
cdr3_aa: CASSFWPSGSQPDTQYF
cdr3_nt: TGTGCCAGCAGCTTCTGGCCTAGCGGGAGTCAACCAGATACGCAGTATTTT

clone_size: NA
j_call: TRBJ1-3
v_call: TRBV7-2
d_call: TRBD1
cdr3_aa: CASSADRGTGNTIYF
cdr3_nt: TGTGCCAGCAGCGCCGACAGGGGAACTGGAAACACCATATATTTT

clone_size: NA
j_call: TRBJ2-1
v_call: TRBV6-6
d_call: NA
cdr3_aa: CASREGANEQFF
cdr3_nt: TGTGCCAGCAGGGAGGGGGCGAATGAGCAGTTCTTC

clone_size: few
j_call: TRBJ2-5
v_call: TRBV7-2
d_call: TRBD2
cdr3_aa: CASSERLAAMGTQYF
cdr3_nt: TGTGCCAGCAGCGAGAGACTAGCGGCGATGGGGACCCAGTACTTC

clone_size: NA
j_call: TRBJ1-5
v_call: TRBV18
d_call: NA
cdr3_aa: CASSPPGQGKQPQHF
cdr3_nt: TGTGCCAGCTCACCACCTGGGCAGGGAAAGCAGCCCCAGCATTTT

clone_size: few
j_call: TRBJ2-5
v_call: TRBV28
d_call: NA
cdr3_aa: CASSSGAGETQYF
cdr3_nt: TGTGCCAGCAGTTCGGGAGCAGGAGAGACCCAGTACTTC

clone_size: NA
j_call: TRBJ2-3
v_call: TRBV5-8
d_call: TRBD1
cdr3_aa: CASRTGGPDTQYF
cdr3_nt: TGTGCCAGCAGGACAGGGGGCCCAGATACGCAGTATTTT

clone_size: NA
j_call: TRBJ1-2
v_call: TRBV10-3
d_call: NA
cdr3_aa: CAISEGGGRGPYGYTF
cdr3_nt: TGTGCCATCAGTGAGGGGGGGGGCAGGGGACCCTATGGCTACACCTTC

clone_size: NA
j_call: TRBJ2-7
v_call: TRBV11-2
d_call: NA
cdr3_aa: CASSYYYEQYF
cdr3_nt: TGTGCCAGCAGCTACTACTACGAGCAGTACTTC

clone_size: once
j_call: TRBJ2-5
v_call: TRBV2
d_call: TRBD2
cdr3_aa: CASSDGASGKETQYF
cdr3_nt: TGTGCCAGCAGTGATGGGGCTAGCGGGAAAGAGACCCAGTACTTC

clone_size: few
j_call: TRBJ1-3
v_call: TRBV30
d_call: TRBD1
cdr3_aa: CAWSGAGGFSGNTIYF
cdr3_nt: TGTGCCTGGAGTGGTGCAGGGGGCTTCTCTGGAAACACCATATATTTT

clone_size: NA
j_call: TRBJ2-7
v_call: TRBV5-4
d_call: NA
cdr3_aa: CASSLAGNSYEQYF
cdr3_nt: TGTGCCAGCAGCTTGGCAGGGAACTCCTACGAGCAGTACTTC

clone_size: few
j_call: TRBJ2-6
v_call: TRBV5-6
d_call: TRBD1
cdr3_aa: CASSSMGRGRSGANVLTF
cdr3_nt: TGTGCCAGCAGCTCAATGGGCAGGGGGCGGTCCGGGGCCAACGTCCTGACTTTC